This is a list of T cell receptor beta chains from one sample in a study of somatic mutations in cytotoxic T cells in rheumatoid arthritis. TCRdb keeps only in-frame clones here, not all; method: immunoSEQ multiplex PCR. This sample has more than 15,000 clones, with 85% found just once. The sequencing sample was made of CD8+ T cells sorted from blood. These receptors all stem from a woman aged 40-49 years with rheumatoid arthritis. Both conserved end residues are part of each CDR3.

TRBV10-2,14,TRBJ2-7,CASLLSGRVYEQYF
TRBV9,13,TRBJ1-1,CASSLSGNTEAFF
TRBV15,15,TRBJ1-2,CATSPEAGGADGYTF
TRBV19,16,TRBJ1-1,CASRRDRGAKDTEAFF
TRBV13,15,TRBJ2-1,CASSSPSTGGDEQFF
TRBV6-5,13,TRBJ2-1,CASSAASYNEQFF
TRBV27,13,TRBJ2-7,CASSHPPTYEQYF
TRBV6-5,16,TRBJ2-3,CASSYLAGAGPDTQYF
TRBV7-8,16,TRBJ2-3,CASSYLRGAGTDTQYF
TRBV4-1,13,TRBJ1-5,CASSQQGYQPQHF
TRBV4-2,15,TRBJ2-3,CASSHTLAGTDTQYF
TRBV25-1,16,TRBJ2-7,CASSGVSGTGGYEQYF
TRBV6-5,13,TRBJ1-5,CASQIGGGQPQHF
TRBV6-1,13,TRBJ2-2,CASSEGASGELFF
TRBV10-2,15,TRBJ1-5,CASTPAGQGDQPQHF
TRBV7-8,14,TRBJ2-7,CASSSGNLHYEQYF
TRBV7-9,14,TRBJ2-7,CASTLGGVSYEQYF
TRBV27,17,TRBJ2-3,CASSSAGGGTGADTQYF
TRBV6-5,13,TRBJ2-2,CASSYSGTGELFF
TRBV30,8,TRBJ1-1,CASPQGFF
TRBV19,12,TRBJ2-7,CASSNAGDEQYF
TRBV15,16,TRBJ1-1,CATSPYPGGENTEAFF
TRBV27,14,TRBJ1-1,CASSPTGVNTEAFF
TRBV7-3,14,TRBJ1-5,CASSPRQGNQPQHF
TRBV7-9,14,TRBJ2-1,CASGPGQSGNEQFF
TRBV5-1,14,TRBJ1-1,CASREQGMNTEAFF
TRBV7-2,15,TRBJ1-1,CASSSRGHSGTEAFF
TRBV4-1,15,TRBJ2-7,CASSQGPAGTYEQYF
TRBV19,15,TRBJ2-2,CASVGDRGGAGELFF
TRBV7-9,13,.,CASSLPLYHEQYF
TRBV19,16,TRBJ2-7,CASSIRAGAEGYEQYF
TRBV10-2,15,TRBJ1-2,CASSEPRDPNYGYTF